Included here is one TCR beta chain sequence, with context. This record belongs to a study of T cell changes during pregnancy in multiple sclerosis. The germline V gene has CDR1 SGHVS and CDR2 FQNEAQ. With V trimmed by 5 bases and J by 13 bases, 11 bases remained unmatched. The CDR3 runs to 12 residues. Produced via immunoSEQ multiplex PCR; TCRdb's table is partial and in-frame only. The profile shows fewer than 65,000 clones, roughly 92% of them singletons. This receptor was taken from a female donor with multiple sclerosis, enrolled in a pregnancy study. The V call is TRBV7-8, the J call TRBJ2-7, with 7 bases identical to TRBD1. The sample here was CD4+ T cells from peripheral blood mononuclear cells, taken after pregnancy. This chain's CDR3 is CASSLDRERGYF. CDR3 bases: TGTGCCAGCAGCCTAGACAGGGAAAGGGGATACTTC.